A single sample gave rise to the 17 T cell receptor beta chains below, sequenced in a study of long-term antiretroviral therapy in people with HIV. The assay used was immunoSEQ (version v3.0), run at survey level. Sequenced by immunoSEQ multiplex PCR; TCRdb stores in-frame clones only, minus some. Of 30,000 to 40,000 clones listed, roughly 94% were seen once; the top ten hold around 3.8%. The sample consisted of unsorted PBMCs, taken 5 to 5.5 years after starting antiretroviral therapy. These TCRs come from a woman aged 45-65 years with HIV.

V gene TRBV25-1 combines with J gene TRBJ1-2, with no clear D. This CDR3 spans 15 amino acids. Germline values: CDR1 MGHDK, CDR2 SYGVNS. Trimming removed 4 bases at V and 3 bases at J, with 15 bases between. The CDR3 bases are TGTGCCAGCAGTGTTGGTTTTTCGGCGTACTATGGCTACACCTTC. Its protein product is CASSVGFSAYYGYTF.

The chain joins TRBV30 to TRBJ1-2; D gene unclear. This CDR3 comprises 14 residues. The V end was cut by 3 bases, the J end by 7 bases, with 18 bases between. Per germline, CDR1 GTSNPN and CDR2 SVGIG (reference sequence). As DNA, the CDR3 is TGTGCCTGGAGCGTGGAACACCGCACGGGTGGCTACACCTTC. Translated, it gives CAWSVEHRTGGYTF.

The chain uses TRBV10-3 and TRBJ2-7, with TRBD1 identical over 7 bases. Trimming at V came to 9 bases and at J to 4 bases, leaving 9 bases not matched to a gene. Germline V CDR1 and CDR2: ENHRY, SYGVKD. The CDR3 spans 13 residues. The CDR3 sequence is CAIKGQTLYEQYF. In DNA form, the CDR3 reads TGTGCCATTAAGGGACAGACCCTGTACGAGCAGTACTTC.

V and J are TRBV28 and TRBJ2-3; no clear D gene. V gave up 4 bases and J gave up 3 bases, with 2 bases separating them. The V gene's germline CDR1 is MDHEN and CDR2 SYDVKM. CDR3 length: 11 residues. This CDR3 is CASSSTDTQYF. The CDR3, as DNA: TGTGCCAGCAGTTCAACAGATACGCAGTATTTT. Variable domain in full (rest from reference TRBV28 and TRBJ2-3): DVKVTQSSRYLVKRTGEKVFLECVQDMDHENMFWYRQDPGLGLRLIYFSYDVKMKEKGDIPEGYSVSREKKERFSLILESASTNQTSMYLCASSSTDTQYFGPGTRLTVL.

V gene TRBV5-1 combines with J gene TRBJ2-4; 8 bases line up with TRBD1. The CDR3 is 14 amino acids. V trimming: 4 bases; J trimming: 8 bases; junction bases outside the gene matches: 8. Germline V gives CDR1 SGHRS, CDR2 YFSETQ. CDR3 DNA sequence: TGCGCCAGCAGCGACCCAGGGGGCGGCGACATTCAGTACTTC. Residues: CASSDPGGGDIQYF.

The chain has TRBV5-1 and TRBJ1-6, with D perhaps matching TRBD1 (5 bases). The CDR3 is 17 residues long. Germline V lookup: CDR1 SGHRS, CDR2 YFSETQ. V dropped 0 bases and J dropped 7 bases, with 17 bases sitting between them. CDR3 sequence reads: CASSLAPAAGVNSPLHF. CDR3 nucleotides: TGCGCCAGCAGCTTGGCCCCCGCAGCGGGGGTAAATTCACCCCTCCACTTT.

The chain joins TRBV4-1 to TRBJ2-2, with D possibly matching TRBD2 (6 bases). Per the germline V gene, CDR1 is MGHRA and CDR2 is YSYEKL. The CDR3 runs 14 residues. The ends were cut back, 4 bases at V and 4 bases at J, with 10 bases in the middle. This CDR3 reads CASSPGDSTGELFF. In DNA form, the CDR3 reads TGCGCCAGCAGCCCCGGGGACTCCACCGGGGAGCTGTTTTTT.

This clone was picked up one time. The CDR3 region has the DNA TGTGCCAGCAGTCCAGCCTTATCTAGGGAGCAGTACTTC. Translating it yields CASSPALSREQYF. The chain uses TRBV6-1 and TRBJ2-7; no definite D call. The V end lost 5 bases, the J end lost 7 bases, and 15 bases lay between the germline ends. The length of the CDR3 is 13 residues. The germline V gene encodes CDR1 MNHNS and CDR2 SASEGT.

This chain uses TRBV5-1 with TRBJ2-7; 12 bases fit TRBD1. The germline V gene encodes CDR1 SGHRS and CDR2 YFSETQ. The CDR3 has 16 residues. Unmatched junction bases numbered 8, after V lost 0 bases and J lost 7 bases. Here the CDR3 DNA reads TGCGCCAGCAGCTTGGAGGGACAGGGGGCGCTTCGAGAGCAGTACTTC. Encoded protein: CASSLEGQGALREQYF.

The V gene is TRBV7-9, the J gene TRBJ1-2; tentatively, D is TRBD1 (5 bases). Germline V lookup: CDR1 SEHNR, CDR2 FQNEAQ (reference sequence). CDR3 length equals 15 residues. V was trimmed by 5 bases and J by 6 bases, leaving 19 bases between them. The CDR3 DNA reads as TGTGCCAGCAGCCCACTGTTGGGGGTCGCCAATGGCTACACCTTC. This translates into CASSPLLGVANGYTF.

This clone was recorded once. The chain recombines TRBV4-2 with TRBJ2-6; D is ambiguous. V was cut by 0 bases and J by 1 base, with 1 base left in between. The CDR3 contains 14 residues. Germline V CDR1 and CDR2: LGHNA, YNFKEQ. CDR3 residues: CASSQESGANVLTF. In nucleotides, the CDR3 is TGTGCCAGCAGCCAAGAATCTGGGGCCAACGTCCTGACTTTC.

CDR3 in amino acids: CASSVKSGELFF. The DNA for the CDR3 is TGTGCCAGCAGCGTAAAGAGCGGGGAGCTGTTTTTT. The chain is built from TRBV9 and TRBJ2-2; D not resolved. The V end lost 1 base, the J end lost 7 bases, and 5 bases lay between the germline ends. The CDR3 consists of 12 residues. The V gene's germline CDR1 is SGDLS and CDR2 YYNGEE.

The chain links TRBV30 to TRBJ1-5; no firm D call. The CDR3 has 14 amino acids. Germline CDR1 GTSNPN, CDR2 SVGIG (reference sequence). The germline V and J ends were trimmed by 0 bases and 3 bases, with 9 bases remaining between them. CDR3 DNA: TGTGCCTGGAGTGTCGGGCAGAACAATCAGCCCCAGCATTTT. Translation: CAWSVGQNNQPQHF.

This chain connects TRBV10-3 to TRBJ2-7, with D possibly matching TRBD1 (5 bases). The CDR3 is made up of 12 amino acids. Between the trimmed V and J ends, which lost 4 bases and 3 bases, there was a span of 7 bases. Germline loops: CDR1 ENHRY, CDR2 SYGVKD. CDR3 in DNA: TGTGCCATCAGTGCTGACAGCTACGAGCAGTACTTC. Its translation is CAISADSYEQYF.

The chain is built from TRBV19 and TRBJ2-1, with unresolved D. The V end lost 3 bases, the J end lost 3 bases, and 12 bases lay between the germline ends. The germline CDR1 and CDR2 sequences are LNHDA and SQIVND (reference sequence). The CDR3 covers 15 residues. CDR3 DNA sequence: TGTGCCAGTAGTATCGGCGGAATCTACTACAATGAGCAGTTCTTC. Encoded protein: CASSIGGIYYNEQFF.

The chain recombines TRBV6-5 with TRBJ2-1, with D possibly being TRBD1 or TRBD2 (6 bases each). This CDR3 contains 16 residues. With 0 bases removed from V and 1 base from J, the gap between germline ends came to 10 bases. Germline assignment: CDR1 MNHEY and CDR2 SVGAGI. The CDR3: CASSYSEGVSYNEQFF. The CDR3 nucleotides are TGTGCCAGCAGTTACTCGGAGGGGGTTTCCTACAATGAGCAGTTCTTC.

This sequence joins TRBV6-4 and TRBJ1-4; D possibly corresponds to TRBD1 (6 bases). This CDR3 region has 15 residues. The germline V and J ends were trimmed by 2 bases and 8 bases, with 15 bases remaining between them. Germline loops: CDR1 MRHNA, CDR2 SNTAGT. CDR3 bases: TGTGCCAGCAGTGACAAACAGGGAGCGGGCGAAAAACTGTTTTTT. This codes for CASSDKQGAGEKLFF.